This T cell receptor beta chain is drawn from a study of blood T cell repertoires in COVID-19. Sequenced by immunoSEQ multiplex PCR; TCRdb stores in-frame clones only, minus some. The table has approximately 160,000 clones, over 90% seen once. Germline V gives CDR1 WSHSY, CDR2 SAAADI. The V end lost 0 bases, the J end lost 5 bases, and 7 bases lay between the germline ends. This CDR3 is 13 amino acids long. The clonotype was recovered from a man aged 50 or older with acute or convalescent COVID-19. The specimen sequenced was peripheral blood. The rearrangement joins TRBV10-2 to TRBJ2-5, with TRBD2 as a possible D gene (6 bases). The CDR3 coding sequence is TGCGCCAGCAGTGAGTCTAGCGGTGAGACCCAGTACTTC. It specifies CASSESSGETQYF.